This TCR beta chain came from a study of shared clonotypes between healthy human individuals. Study summary: Per donor, CD8 memory used one plate, CD8 naive used two, CD4 memory used three and CD4 naive used three.

The CDR3 consists of 12 residues. V was shortened by 0 bases and J by 5 bases, with 5 bases between the two germline ends. The V gene's germline CDR1 is LNHNV and CDR2 YYDKDF (reference sequence). Assay: immunoSEQ multiplex PCR; the TCRdb copy retains only in-frame clones and omits some. The sample lists about 1 million clones, roughly 75% occurring once. The clonotype originates from a man between 18 and 35 years old in good health. The sample consisted of memory CD4+ T cells sorted from blood. Subset noted: CD45RA-negative fraction. The chain employs TRBV15 and TRBJ2-7; D unresolved. Here the CDR3 DNA reads TGTGCCACCAGCAGAGATTTCAACGAGCAGTACTTC. Encoded protein: CATSRDFNEQYF.